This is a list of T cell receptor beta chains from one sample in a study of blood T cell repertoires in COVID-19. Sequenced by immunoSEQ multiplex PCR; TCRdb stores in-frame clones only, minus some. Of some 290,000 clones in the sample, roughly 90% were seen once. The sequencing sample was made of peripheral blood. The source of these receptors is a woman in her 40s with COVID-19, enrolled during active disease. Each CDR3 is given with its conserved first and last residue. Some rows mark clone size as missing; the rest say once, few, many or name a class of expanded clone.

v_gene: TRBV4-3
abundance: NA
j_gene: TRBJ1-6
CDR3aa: CASSQAGTVNSPLHF

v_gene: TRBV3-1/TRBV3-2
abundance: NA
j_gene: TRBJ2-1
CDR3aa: CASSQDPSGNEQFF

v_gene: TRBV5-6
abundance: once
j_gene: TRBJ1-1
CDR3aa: CASSQGTWGTEAFF

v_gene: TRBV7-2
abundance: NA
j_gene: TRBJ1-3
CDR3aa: CASSLIGGFSGNTIYF

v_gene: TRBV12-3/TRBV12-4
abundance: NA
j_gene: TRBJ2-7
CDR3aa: CASSLKGRERQYF

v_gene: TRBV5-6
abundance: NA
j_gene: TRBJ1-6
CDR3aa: CASSFELNSPLHF

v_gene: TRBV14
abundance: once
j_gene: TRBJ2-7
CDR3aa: CASSQGTSGGDEQYF

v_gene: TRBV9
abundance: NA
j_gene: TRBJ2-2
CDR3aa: CASSGQGYTGELFF

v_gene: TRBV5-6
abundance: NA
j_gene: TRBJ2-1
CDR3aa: CASSSGATYNEQFF

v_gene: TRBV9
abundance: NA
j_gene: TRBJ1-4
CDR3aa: CASSGSQGAGEKLFF

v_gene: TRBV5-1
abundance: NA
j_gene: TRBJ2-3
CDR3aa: CASSPLSDTQYF

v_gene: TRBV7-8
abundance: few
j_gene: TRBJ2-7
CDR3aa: CASSLGTSGRALGEQYF

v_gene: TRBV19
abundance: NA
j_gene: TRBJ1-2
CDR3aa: CASSIIDRGRTNYGYTF

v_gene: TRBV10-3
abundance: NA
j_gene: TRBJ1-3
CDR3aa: CAISDLTRGTIYF

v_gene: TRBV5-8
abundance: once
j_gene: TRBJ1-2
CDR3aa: CASSPGLGYTF

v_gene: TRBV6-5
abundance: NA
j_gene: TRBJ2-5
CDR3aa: CASSFGGRETQYF

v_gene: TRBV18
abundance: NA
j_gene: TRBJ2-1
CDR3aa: CASSPVEGHEQFF

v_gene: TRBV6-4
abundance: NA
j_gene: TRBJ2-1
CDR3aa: CASSDSPLAGGIVNEQFF

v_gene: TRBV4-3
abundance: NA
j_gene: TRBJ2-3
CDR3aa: CASSRRLAGALTDTQYF

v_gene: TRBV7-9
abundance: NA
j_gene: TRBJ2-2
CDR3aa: CASSYSDDSVGLFF

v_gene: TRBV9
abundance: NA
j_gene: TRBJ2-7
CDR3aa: CASSPQMGSSYEQYF

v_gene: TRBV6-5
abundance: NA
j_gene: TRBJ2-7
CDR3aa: CASSPGGTATYEQYF

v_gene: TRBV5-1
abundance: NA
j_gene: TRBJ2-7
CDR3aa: CASSLASVSSYEQYF

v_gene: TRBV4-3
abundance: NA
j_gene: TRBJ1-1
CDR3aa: CASSLRDRGIGTEAFF

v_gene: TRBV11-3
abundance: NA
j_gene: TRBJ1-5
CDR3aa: CASSSHRVSSNQPQHF

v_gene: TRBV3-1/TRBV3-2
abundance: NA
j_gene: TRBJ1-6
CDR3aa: CASSQGTGGAGSPLHF

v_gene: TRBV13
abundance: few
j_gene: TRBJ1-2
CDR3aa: CASSAGLAPGYTF

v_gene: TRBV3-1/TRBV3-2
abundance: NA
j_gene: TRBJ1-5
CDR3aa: CASSFESYSNQPQHF

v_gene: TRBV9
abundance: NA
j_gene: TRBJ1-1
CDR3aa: CASSERVGGTEAFF

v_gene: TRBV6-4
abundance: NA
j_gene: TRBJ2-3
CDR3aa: CASSELPERGTDTQYF

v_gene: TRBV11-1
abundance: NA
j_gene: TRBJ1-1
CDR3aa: CASSPRTGVNTEAFF

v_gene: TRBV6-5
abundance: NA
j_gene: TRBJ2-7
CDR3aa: CASSYVSGRTTYEQYF

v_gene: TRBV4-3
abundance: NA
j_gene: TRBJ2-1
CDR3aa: CASSLETGSYNEQFF

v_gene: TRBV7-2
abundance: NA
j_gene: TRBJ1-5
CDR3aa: CASSFQGVINQPQHF

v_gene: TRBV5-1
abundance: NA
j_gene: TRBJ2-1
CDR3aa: CASSLGAGVVDEQFF

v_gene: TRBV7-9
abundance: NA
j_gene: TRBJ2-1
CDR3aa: CASRNRRRGTYNEQFF

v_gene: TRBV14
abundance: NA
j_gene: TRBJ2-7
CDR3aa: CASSQVGTGYIHEQYF

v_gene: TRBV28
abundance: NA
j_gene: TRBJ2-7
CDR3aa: CASSVPGLSYEQYF

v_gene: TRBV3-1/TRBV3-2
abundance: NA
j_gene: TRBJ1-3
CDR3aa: CASSQDHTRGNTIYF

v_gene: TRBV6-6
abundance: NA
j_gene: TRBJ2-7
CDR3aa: CASTSASGSYEQYF

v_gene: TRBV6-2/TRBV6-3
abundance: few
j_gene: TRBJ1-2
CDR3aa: CASSLQGNYGYTF

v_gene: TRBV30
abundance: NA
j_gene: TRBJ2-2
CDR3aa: CAWSVLRISALELFF